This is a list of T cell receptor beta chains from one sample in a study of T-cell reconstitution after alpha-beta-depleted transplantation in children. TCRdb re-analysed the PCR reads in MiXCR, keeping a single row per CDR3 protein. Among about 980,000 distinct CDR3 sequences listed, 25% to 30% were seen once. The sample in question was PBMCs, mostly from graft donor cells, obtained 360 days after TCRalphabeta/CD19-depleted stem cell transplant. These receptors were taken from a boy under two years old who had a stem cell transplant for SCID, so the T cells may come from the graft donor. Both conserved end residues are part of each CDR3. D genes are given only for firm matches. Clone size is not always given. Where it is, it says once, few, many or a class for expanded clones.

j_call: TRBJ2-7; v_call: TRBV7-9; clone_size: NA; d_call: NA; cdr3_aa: CASSNPLRTGRTYEQYF; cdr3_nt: TGTGCCAGCAGCAACCCACTACGAACTGGGAGAACGTACGAGCAGTACTTC
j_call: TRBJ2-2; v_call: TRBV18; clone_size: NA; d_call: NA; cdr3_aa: CASSGNGELFF; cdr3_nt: TGTGCCAGCTCAGGGAACGGGGAGCTGTTTTTT
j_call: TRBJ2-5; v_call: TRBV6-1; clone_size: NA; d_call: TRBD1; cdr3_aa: CASRMDRQETQYF; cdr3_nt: TGTGCCAGCAGGATGGACAGGCAAGAGACCCAGTACTTC
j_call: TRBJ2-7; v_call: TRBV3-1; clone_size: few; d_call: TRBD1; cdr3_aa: CASSPTDRGYEQYF; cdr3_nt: TGTGCCAGCAGCCCCACCGACAGGGGCTACGAGCAGTACTTC
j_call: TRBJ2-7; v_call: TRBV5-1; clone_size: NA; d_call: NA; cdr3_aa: CASSWGGGEIYEQYF; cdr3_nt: TGCGCCAGCAGCTGGGGCGGCGGGGAGATCTACGAGCAGTACTTC
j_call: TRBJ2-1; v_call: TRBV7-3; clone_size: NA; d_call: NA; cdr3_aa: CASSQTPNEQFF; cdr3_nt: TGTGCCAGCAGCCAAACCCCCAATGAGCAGTTCTTC
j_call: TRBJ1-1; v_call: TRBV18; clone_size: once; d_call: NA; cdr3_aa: CASSPLVLGHMNTEAFF; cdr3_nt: TGTGCCAGCTCACCACTTGTTCTTGGACACATGAACACTGAAGCTTTCTTT
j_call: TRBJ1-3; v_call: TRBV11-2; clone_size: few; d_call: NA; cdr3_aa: CASSQIYGNTIYF; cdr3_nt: TGTGCCAGCAGCCAGATCTATGGAAACACCATATATTTT
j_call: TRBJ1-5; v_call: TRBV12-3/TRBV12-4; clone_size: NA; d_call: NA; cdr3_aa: CASSLRPFQPQHF; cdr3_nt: TGTGCCAGCAGTTTACGCCCTTTTCAGCCCCAGCATTTT
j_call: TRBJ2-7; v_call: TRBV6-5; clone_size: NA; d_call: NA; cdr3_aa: CASSGRRGSYEQYF; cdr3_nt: TGTGCCAGCTCCGGCCGACGGGGATCCTACGAGCAGTACTTC
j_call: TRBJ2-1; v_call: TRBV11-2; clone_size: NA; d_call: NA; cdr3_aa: CASSLDRREQFF; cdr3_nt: TGTGCCAGCAGCTTAGACAGAAGGGAGCAGTTCTTC
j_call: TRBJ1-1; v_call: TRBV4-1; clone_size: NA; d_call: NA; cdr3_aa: CASSQVGGRDTEAFF; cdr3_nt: TGCGCCAGCAGCCAAGTGGGCGGTAGAGACACTGAAGCTTTCTTT
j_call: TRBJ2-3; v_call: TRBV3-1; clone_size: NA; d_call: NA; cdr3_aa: CASSRRRTGTDTQYF; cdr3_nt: TGTGCCAGCAGCCGTCGAAGAACAGGCACAGATACGCAGTATTTT
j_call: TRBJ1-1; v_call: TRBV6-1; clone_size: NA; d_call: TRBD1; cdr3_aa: CASSFRDRGLRTEAFF; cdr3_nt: TGTGCCAGCAGCTTCCGGGACAGGGGGCTTCGCACTGAAGCTTTCTTT
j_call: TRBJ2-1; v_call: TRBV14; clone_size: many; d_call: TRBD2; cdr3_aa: CASSQIPQRGGRKGSNEQFF; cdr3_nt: TGTGCCAGCAGCCAAATCCCACAGCGGGGGGGCCGTAAGGGTTCGAATGAGCAGTTCTTC
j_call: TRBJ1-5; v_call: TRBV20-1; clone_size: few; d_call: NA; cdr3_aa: CSARYGVGQPQHF; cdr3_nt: TGCAGTGCTAGGTACGGGGTCGGCCAGCCCCAGCATTTT
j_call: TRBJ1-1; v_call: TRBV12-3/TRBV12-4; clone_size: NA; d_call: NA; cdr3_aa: CASSPRGDMNTEAFF; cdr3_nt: TGTGCCAGCAGTCCGCGTGGAGACATGAACACTGAAGCTTTCTTT
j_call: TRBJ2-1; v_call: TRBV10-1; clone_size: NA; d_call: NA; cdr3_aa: CASSESGTVVDEQFF; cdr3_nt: TGCGCCAGCAGTGAGTCCGGTACCGTGGTGGATGAGCAGTTCTTC
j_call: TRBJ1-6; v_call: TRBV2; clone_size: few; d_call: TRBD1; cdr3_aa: CASTRDSLSNSPLHF; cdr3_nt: TGTGCCAGCACCAGGGACAGTCTTTCTAATTCACCCCTCCACTTT
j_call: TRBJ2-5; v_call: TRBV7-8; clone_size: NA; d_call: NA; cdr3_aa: CASSLGQGQQETQYF; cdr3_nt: TGTGCCAGCAGCTTAGGCCAGGGGCAACAAGAGACCCAGTACTTC
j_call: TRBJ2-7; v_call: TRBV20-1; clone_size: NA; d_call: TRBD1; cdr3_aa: CSAGETGENPYEQYF; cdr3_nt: TGCAGTGCGGGAGAAACAGGGGAAAACCCCTACGAGCAGTACTTC
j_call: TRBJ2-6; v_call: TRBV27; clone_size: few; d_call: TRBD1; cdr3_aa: CASSSRDRGSLGANVLTF; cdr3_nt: TGTGCCAGCAGTTCCCGGGACAGGGGTTCTTTGGGGGCCAACGTCCTGACTTTC
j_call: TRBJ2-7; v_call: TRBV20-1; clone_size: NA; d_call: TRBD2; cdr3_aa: CSARLAGSGEQYF; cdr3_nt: TGCAGTGCTAGGTTAGCGGGGTCTGGCGAGCAGTACTTC
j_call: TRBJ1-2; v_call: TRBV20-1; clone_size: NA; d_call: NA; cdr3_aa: CSAQPAANYGYTF; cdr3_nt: TGCAGTGCTCAACCGGCAGCTAACTATGGCTACACCTTC
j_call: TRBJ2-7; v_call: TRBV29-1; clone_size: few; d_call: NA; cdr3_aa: CSVDRQSYEQYF; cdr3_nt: TGCAGCGTTGATAGGCAGTCCTACGAGCAGTACTTC
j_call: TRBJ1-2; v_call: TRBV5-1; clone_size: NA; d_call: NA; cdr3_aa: CASSLQTGSDGYTF; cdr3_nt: TGCGCCAGCAGCCTACAGACAGGATCTGACGGCTACACCTTC
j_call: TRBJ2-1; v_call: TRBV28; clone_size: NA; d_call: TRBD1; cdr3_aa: CASSSRDRRNNEQFF; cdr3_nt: TGTGCCAGCAGTTCCCGGGACAGGAGAAACAATGAGCAGTTCTTC
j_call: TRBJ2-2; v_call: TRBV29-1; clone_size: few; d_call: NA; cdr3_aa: CSLAEDTGELFF; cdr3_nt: TGCAGCTTGGCGGAGGACACCGGGGAGCTGTTTTTT
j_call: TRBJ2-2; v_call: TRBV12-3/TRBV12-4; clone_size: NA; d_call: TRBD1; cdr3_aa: CASSSGTGSGGELFF; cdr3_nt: TGTGCCAGCAGTTCCGGGACAGGGAGTGGCGGGGAGCTGTTTTTT
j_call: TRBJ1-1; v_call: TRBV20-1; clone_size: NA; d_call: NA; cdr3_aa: CSATGAGYLNTEAFF; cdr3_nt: TGCAGTGCTACAGGAGCGGGGTATTTGAACACTGAAGCTTTCTTT
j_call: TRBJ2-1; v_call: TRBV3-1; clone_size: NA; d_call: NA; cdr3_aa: CASSGQYVAESSYNEQFF; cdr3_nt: TGTGCCAGCAGCGGACAGTACGTGGCGGAAAGCTCCTACAATGAGCAGTTCTTC
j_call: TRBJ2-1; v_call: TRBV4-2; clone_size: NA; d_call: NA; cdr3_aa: CASRPFPGTPDHEQFF; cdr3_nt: TGTGCCAGCAGGCCCTTCCCCGGGACCCCTGACCATGAGCAGTTCTTC
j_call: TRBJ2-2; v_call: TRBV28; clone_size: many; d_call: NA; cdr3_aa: CASSIIPQGNGELFF; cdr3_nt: TGTGCCAGCAGTATAATACCCCAGGGGAACGGGGAGCTGTTTTTT
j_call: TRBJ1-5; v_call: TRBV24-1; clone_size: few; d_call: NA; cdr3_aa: CATRDPAGDRNQPQHF; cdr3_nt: TGTGCCACCAGGGACCCGGCTGGTGATCGCAATCAGCCCCAGCATTTT
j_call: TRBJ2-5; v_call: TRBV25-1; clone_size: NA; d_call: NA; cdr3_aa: CASSGGRAIGGTQYF; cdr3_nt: TGTGCCAGCAGTGGAGGCAGGGCTATCGGAGGGACCCAGTACTTC
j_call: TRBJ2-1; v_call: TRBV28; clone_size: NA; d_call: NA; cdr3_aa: CASSPWLAALSSYNEQFF; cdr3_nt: TGTGCCAGCAGTCCCTGGCTCGCAGCCCTCAGCTCCTACAATGAGCAGTTCTTC
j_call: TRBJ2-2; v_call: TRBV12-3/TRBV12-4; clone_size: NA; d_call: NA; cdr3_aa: CASRYRTVKNTGELFF; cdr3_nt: TGTGCCAGCAGGTACCGGACAGTAAAGAACACCGGGGAGCTGTTTTTT
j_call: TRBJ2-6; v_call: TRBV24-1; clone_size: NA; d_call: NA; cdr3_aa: CATSGAQGTSGANVLTF; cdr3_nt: TGTGCCACCAGTGGGGCGCAGGGTACCTCTGGGGCCAACGTCCTGACTTTC
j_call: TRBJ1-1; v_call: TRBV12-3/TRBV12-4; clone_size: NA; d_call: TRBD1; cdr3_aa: CASSPQGTGGNTEAFF; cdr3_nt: TGTGCCAGCAGTCCACAGGGGACAGGGGGGAACACTGAAGCTTTCTTT
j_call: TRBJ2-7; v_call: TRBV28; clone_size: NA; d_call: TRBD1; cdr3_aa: CASSSPGTGNEQYF; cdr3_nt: TGTGCCAGCAGTTCCCCCGGGACAGGGAACGAGCAGTACTTC